This TCR beta chain stems from a study of control samples from healthy donors and cancer patients. The J segment lost 7 bases and the V segment lost 3 bases, leaving 7 bases of the junction unmatched. Germline assignment: CDR1 SGHKS and CDR2 YYEKEE (reference sequence). The CDR3 spans 14 residues. Clones were read by immunoSEQ multiplex PCR, and TCRdb kept only the in-frame ones, dropping some. This table holds about 200,000 clones. The receptor was isolated from a woman aged 25 to 39 in good health. Specimen: blood. The chain carries TRBV5-5 and TRBJ1-5, with 7 bases aligning to TRBD1. Here the CDR3 reads CASSSTGEGQPQHF. The CDR3 region has the DNA TGTGCCAGCAGCTCCACAGGGGAAGGGCAGCCCCAGCATTTT. The full variable domain, in which reference TRBV5-5 and TRBJ1-5 provide the parts outside the CDR3, is DAGVTQSPTHLIKTRGQQVTLRCSPISGHKSVSWYQQVLGQGPQFIFQYYEKEERGRGNFPDRFSARQFPNYSSELNVNALLLGDSALYLCASSSTGEGQPQHFGDGTRLSIL.